This T cell receptor (beta chain) was captured by sequencing in a study of cytomegalovirus exposure and HLA in healthy donors. The germline V and J ends were trimmed by 5 bases and 4 bases, with 15 bases remaining between them. Germline-derived CDR1 and CDR2 are MDHEN and SYDVKM. The CDR3 sequence is 14 residues long. PCR used 60 Vbeta primers and 13 Jbeta primers. Assay used: immunoSEQ multiplex PCR; TCRdb lists only in-frame clones, some missing. The sample includes 150,000 to 200,000 clones, under 70% of them seen just once. The V and J genes are TRBV28 and TRBJ2-7; TRBD2 might be the D (5 bases). This sequence originates from a young man in good health and CMV-seropositive. Sequencing input: PBMCs. This CDR3 reads CASSPPTSLYEQYF. For the CDR3, the DNA is TGTGCCAGCAGTCCGCCCACTAGTTTATACGAGCAGTACTTC.